Below are 13 T cell receptor beta chains sequenced from a single sample in a study of human T cells and chemical hapten exposure. As for time point: patch test 3, about 24 weeks after DPC sensitization. The treatment denotes: therapeutic diphenylcyclopropenone sensitization with weekly scalp DPC. Using its own MiXCR run on the RACE reads, TCRdb lists one record per CDR3 protein. The sample yields approximately 90,000 distinct CDR3 sequences, roughly a quarter seen once. The sample consisted of whole blood, taken in connection with sensitization to the hapten diphenylcyclopropenone (DPC). These receptors were collected from a man in his forties or fifties with alopecia areata. Some clones in this sample may be carry-over from other donors' samples.

The genes are TRBV20-1 and TRBJ2-1; 15 positions agree with TRBD2. Looked up from germline, CDR1 is DFQATT and CDR2 is SNEGSKA (reference sequence). With V trimmed by 6 bases and J by 8 bases, 8 bases remained unmatched. The CDR3 totals 15 residues. The CDR3 DNA reads TGCAGTGCCTGGCCGGGACTAGCGGGAGGCGATGAGCAGTTCTTC. Amino acid sequence: CSAWPGLAGGDEQFF.

The chain is built from TRBV12-3 or TRBV12-4 and TRBJ1-6; D gene unclear. This CDR3 is 15 amino acids long. Trimming left V 0 bases short and J 7 bases short, with 10 bases between. The CDR3 loop reads CASSLAQTGNSPLHF. The CDR3 nucleotides are TGTGCCAGCAGTTTAGCCCAGACTGGGAATTCACCCCTCCACTTT.

V usage is TRBV20-1 and J usage is TRBJ2-3; 13 bases fit TRBD2. V dropped 3 bases and J dropped 1; count of bases not matched to a gene: 13. Germline V CDR1 and CDR2: DFQATT, SNEGSKA (reference sequence). The CDR3 sequence is 19 residues long. The CDR3 here is CSASSGLAGTITCTDTQYF. DNA for the CDR3: TGCAGTGCTAGTTCGGGACTAGCGGGAACTATCACCTGCACAGATACGCAGTATTTT.

This clonotype has a handful of counts. The chain links TRBV5-6 to TRBJ1-1; 7 bases line up with TRBD1. With 3 bases clipped from V and 11 bases from J, the junction kept 13 bases outside the gene matches. Germline V gives CDR1 SGHDT, CDR2 YYEEEE. CDR3 length: 14 residues. The CDR3, as DNA: TGTGCCAGCAGCTCCCGGACAGGAGCACTAACGGCTTTCTTT. Protein: CASSSRTGALTAFF.

This rearrangement joins TRBV2 to TRBJ1-5, with D possibly TRBD1 on 5 matching bases. Germline-derived CDR1 and CDR2 are SNHLY and FYNNEI. With 8 bases removed from V and 2 bases from J, the gap between germline ends came to 16 bases. The CDR3 loop spans 15 amino acids. CDR3 residues: CASAGTTVRNQPQHF. The CDR3 region has the DNA TGTGCCAGCGCTGGGACTACAGTGCGCAATCAGCCCCAGCATTTT.

The chain couples TRBV6-5 to TRBJ2-7; D possibly matches TRBD1 or TRBD2 (6 bases each). This CDR3 comprises 14 residues. V was clipped by 4 bases and J by 1 base, with 11 bases between them. Germline values: CDR1 MNHEY, CDR2 SVGAGI. CDR3 bases: TGTGCCAGCAGTTCCCCGGGGGCATCCTACGAGCAGTACTTC. This encodes CASSSPGASYEQYF.

This clonotype has a count of ten or more. The chain joins TRBV20-1 to TRBJ2-1; tentatively, D is TRBD2 (5 bases). Germline lookup yields CDR1 DFQATT and CDR2 SNEGSKA (reference sequence). This CDR3 is 15 amino acids long. V lost 5 bases and J 7 bases, leaving 21 bases between the germline ends. The CDR3 loop is CSARREGVRGNEQFF. DNA of the CDR3: TGCAGTGCTCGGCGTGAAGGCGTAAGAGGGAATGAGCAGTTCTTC.

This clonotype came up many times. The chain has TRBV28 and TRBJ2-3, with 7 positions matching TRBD2. Germline loops: CDR1 MDHEN, CDR2 SYDVKM. The CDR3 runs to 14 residues. With 2 bases clipped from V and 1 base from J, the junction kept 0 bases outside the gene matches. DNA of the CDR3: TGTGCCAGCAGTTTAGCGGGAGGCACAGATACGCAGTATTTT. This sequence encodes CASSLAGGTDTQYF.

There are a few counts of this clonotype. The CDR3 bases are TGTGCCAGCAGCCATCTAGCGGGAGGAAGGAATGAGCAGTTCTTC. Translated: CASSHLAGGRNEQFF. The rearrangement uses TRBV4-2 and TRBJ2-1, with 11 positions matching TRBD2. Germline CDR1 reads LGHNA; CDR2 reads YNFKEQ. V lost 3 bases, J lost 7 bases, and 5 bases stayed unmatched. The CDR3 consists of 15 residues.

The sample holds a few counts of this clonotype. This rearrangement joins TRBV28 to TRBJ1-4; D remains unclear. The V end was cut by 4 bases, the J end by 3 bases, with 15 bases between. The germline CDR1 and CDR2 sequences are MDHEN and SYDVKM. The CDR3 covers 16 residues. CDR3: CASSWGGLQANEKLFF. CDR3 nucleotide sequence: TGTGCCAGCAGTTGGGGAGGGTTGCAAGCTAATGAAAAACTGTTTTTT. The full variable domain, rest sourced from reference TRBV28 and TRBJ1-4, is DVKVTQSSRYLVKRTGEKVFLECVQDMDHENMFWYRQDPGLGLRLIYFSYDVKMKEKGDIPEGYSVSREKKERFSLILESASTNQTSMYLCASSWGGLQANEKLFFGSGTQLSVL.

The chain links TRBV6-6 to TRBJ1-1; weak D call: TRBD1 (5 bases). This CDR3 contains 14 residues. Per the germline V gene, CDR1 is MNHNY and CDR2 is SVGAGI (reference sequence). Trimming took 5 bases from V and 2 from J, leaving 12 bases between them. In DNA, the CDR3 is TGTGCCAGCAGTGCCAGGGAAGGTAACACTGAAGCTTTCTTT. Its protein is CASSAREGNTEAFF.

This clonotype was seen a few times. The V and J genes are TRBV20-1 and TRBJ2-7; D tentatively reads TRBD1 or TRBD2 (5 bases each). Germline values: CDR1 DFQATT, CDR2 SNEGSKA (reference sequence). Trimming removed 5 bases from V and 2 bases from J, with 7 bases in between. This CDR3 is 11 amino acids long. The CDR3 nucleotides read TGCAGTGCTGGGACGCCCTACGAGCAGTACTTC. Its protein product is CSAGTPYEQYF.

The chain is built from TRBV20-1 and TRBJ1-5, with 7 bases lining up with TRBD1. In germline, CDR1 is DFQATT, CDR2 SNEGSKA (reference sequence). Trimming cost V 0 bases and J 3 bases; bases outside gene matches: 8. The CDR3 totals 16 residues. This chain's CDR3 is CSAREGTASHNQPQHF. Here the CDR3 DNA reads TGCAGTGCTAGAGAGGGGACAGCTAGCCACAATCAGCCCCAGCATTTT.